The 3 T cell receptor beta chains given below trace back to one sample, sequenced in a study of early T cells in non-severe SARS-CoV-2 infection. In TCRdb, the 5' RACE reads were re-called with MiXCR into one record per CDR3 protein. Altogether about 76,000 distinct CDR3 sequences are present, roughly 12% being singletons, with the ten largest covering about 4.8%. The specimen sequenced was whole blood. The receptor source for this set is an adult who was a healthcare worker with PCR-confirmed SARS-CoV-2 infection or an uninfected control (not recorded which).

In its sample, this clonotype is medium-sized (0.01 to 0.1%). V usage is TRBV7-6 and J usage is TRBJ2-6; D is unclear. Per the germline V gene, CDR1 is SGHVS and CDR2 is FNYEAQ. The ends were cut back, 3 bases at V and 0 bases at J, with 6 bases in the middle. The CDR3 totals 15 residues. The CDR3 here is CASSLDRSGANVLTF. The CDR3 nucleotides read TGTGCCAGCAGCTTGGATCGCTCTGGGGCCAACGTCCTGACTTTC.

In this sample, this clonotype turned up a few times. The J gene is TRBJ1-2, the V gene TRBV10-3, with unresolved D. The ends were cut back, 4 bases at V and 8 bases at J, with 14 bases in the middle. CDR1 is ENHRY, CDR2 SYGVKD, per germline. CDR3 length equals 13 residues. The CDR3 DNA sequence: TGTGCCATCAGTGCCGGCAGCTATAAGGGCTACACCTTC. It yields the protein CAISAGSYKGYTF.

This clonotype occurred a few times. V gene TRBV7-9 combines with J gene TRBJ1-6; D is unclear. The V gene lost 4 bases and the J gene lost 0 bases, with 13 bases spanning the gap. Germline V lookup: CDR1 SEHNR, CDR2 FQNEAQ (reference sequence). This CDR3 has 17 amino acids. CDR3: CASSSGLGSSYNSPLHF. CDR3 nucleotide sequence: TGTGCCAGCAGCTCCGGGCTCGGGAGCTCCTATAATTCACCCCTCCACTTT.